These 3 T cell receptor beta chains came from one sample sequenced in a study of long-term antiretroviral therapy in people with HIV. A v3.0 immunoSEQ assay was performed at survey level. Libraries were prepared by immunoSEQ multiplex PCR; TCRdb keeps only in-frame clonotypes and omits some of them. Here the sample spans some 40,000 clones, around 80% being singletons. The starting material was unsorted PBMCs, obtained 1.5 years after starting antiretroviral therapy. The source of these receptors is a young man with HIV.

For the CDR3, the DNA is TGTGCCAGCTCACCCCCGGGACAGGAAAGCAATGAGCAGTTCTTC. Translation gives CASSPPGQESNEQFF. This rearrangement joins TRBV18 to TRBJ2-1, with 8 positions matching TRBD1. Trimming at V came to 3 bases and at J to 6 bases, leaving 7 bases not matched to a gene. The CDR3 is 15 amino acids. Germline V CDR1 and CDR2: KGHSH, LQKENI.

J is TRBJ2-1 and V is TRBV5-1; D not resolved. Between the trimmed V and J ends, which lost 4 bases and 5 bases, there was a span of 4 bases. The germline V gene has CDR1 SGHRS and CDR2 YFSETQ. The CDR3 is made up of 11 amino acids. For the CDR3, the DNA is TGCGCCAGCAGCGCACACAATGAGCAGTTCTTC. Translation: CASSAHNEQFF.

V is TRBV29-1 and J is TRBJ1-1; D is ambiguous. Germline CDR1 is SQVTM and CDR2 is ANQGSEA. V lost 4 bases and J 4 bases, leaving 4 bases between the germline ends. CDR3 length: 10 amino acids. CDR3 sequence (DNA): TGCAGCGTTGGCAGCACTGAAGCTTTCTTT. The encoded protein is CSVGSTEAFF.